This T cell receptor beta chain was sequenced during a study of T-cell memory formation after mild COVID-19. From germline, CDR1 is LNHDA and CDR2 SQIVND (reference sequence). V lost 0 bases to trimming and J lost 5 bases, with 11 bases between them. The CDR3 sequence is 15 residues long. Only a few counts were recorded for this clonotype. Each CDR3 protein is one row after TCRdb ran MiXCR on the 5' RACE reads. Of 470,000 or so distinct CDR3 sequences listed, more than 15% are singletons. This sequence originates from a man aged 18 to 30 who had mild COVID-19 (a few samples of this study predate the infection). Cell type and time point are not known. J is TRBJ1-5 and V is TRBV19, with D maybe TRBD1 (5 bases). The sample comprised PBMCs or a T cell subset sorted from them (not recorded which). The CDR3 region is CASSIDSGAHQPQHF. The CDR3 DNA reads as TGTGCCAGTAGTATAGATTCCGGGGCCCATCAGCCCCAGCATTTT.